These 15 T cell receptor beta chains originate from one sample sequenced in a study of CD8+CD57+ T cells in acquired aplastic anemia. The patients chosen for sequencing had shown expansion of CD8+CD57+ cells (detected by flow cytometry). TCR beta VDJ and CDR3 profiling used genomic DNA as template. TCRdb re-called the reads through MiXCR, storing one row per CDR3 protein. The repertoire consists of 150,000 or so distinct CDR3 sequences, with less than 60% occurring once and the leading ten covering over 0.95%. Sample: sorted CD4+, CD8+, or CD8+CD57+ T cells (not recorded which) from PBMCs. These receptor sequences come from a human donor with aplastic anemia.

As for this clonotype: The junction departs from germline at one end; a sequencing error may be responsible. The chain has TRBV7-8 and TRBJ1-1; D ambiguous. The germline V gene has CDR1 SGHVS and CDR2 FQNEAQ. This CDR3 region has 13 residues. Here the CDR3 reads CACHAMMNTEASF. CDR3 bases: TGTGCCTGCCACGCCATGATGAACACTGAAGCTTCCTTT. Full variable domain (missing parts from reference TRBV7-8 and TRBJ1-1): GAGVSQSPRYKVAKRGQDVALRCDPISGHVSLFWYQQALGQGPEFLTYFQNEAQLDKSGLPSDRFFAERPEGSVSTLKIQRTQQEDSAVYLCACHAMMNTEASFGQGTRLTVV.

V usage is TRBV15 and J usage is TRBJ2-3; the D gene is possibly TRBD2 (5 bases). The germline V gene encodes CDR1 LNHNV and CDR2 YYDKDF (reference sequence). Trimming stripped 1 base from V and 3 bases from J, with 14 bases between. The CDR3 totals 16 residues. The CDR3, as DNA: TGTGCCACCAGCAGAGGGCCCGGGATCCTGACAGATACGCAGTATTTT. It yields the protein CATSRGPGILTDTQYF.

The chain joins TRBV7-9 to TRBJ2-7; D not resolved. The CDR3 length is 14 residues. V dropped 5 bases and J dropped 5 bases, with 16 bases sitting between them. Germline lookup yields CDR1 SEHNR and CDR2 FQNEAQ (reference sequence). The CDR3 coding sequence is TGTGCCAGCAGCACCTTCGAGAGAGGCGACGAGCAGTACTTC. Translation: CASSTFERGDEQYF.

This clonotype came up many times. The chain combines TRBV7-9 with TRBJ2-3, with 12 bases lining up with TRBD2. Germline loops: CDR1 SEHNR, CDR2 FQNEAQ (reference sequence). The CDR3 is 16 amino acids. The trim removed 6 bases at V and 0 bases at J, leaving 4 bases unmatched. The CDR3: CASRKGTSGSTDTQYF. CDR3 DNA: TGTGCCAGCAGGAAAGGGACTAGCGGGAGCACAGATACGCAGTATTTT.

This rearrangement joins TRBV11-1 to TRBJ2-1, with 7 bases fitting TRBD2. Germline V gives CDR1 SGHAT, CDR2 FQDESV (reference sequence). This CDR3 is 15 amino acids long. Trimming cost V 1 base and J 5 bases; bases outside gene matches: 5. CDR3 sequence (DNA): TGTGCCAGCAGCTTAGTGGGAGGGCACAACAATGAGCAGTTCTTC. This gives the protein CASSLVGGHNNEQFF.

In its sample, this clonotype was seen many times. This sequence joins TRBV10-3 and TRBJ1-3; no clear D. This CDR3 contains 10 residues. Looked up from germline, CDR1 is ENHRY and CDR2 is SYGVKD. Trimming took off 10 bases at V and 8 bases at J, with 9 bases between the two ends. Here the CDR3 reads CATRSDTIYF. Here the CDR3 DNA reads TGTGCCACCCGGTCTGACACCATATATTTT.

The count of this clonotype is one. The V gene is TRBV20-1, the J gene TRBJ2-7; unclear D gene. CDR3 length equals 13 residues. Germline CDR1 DFQATT, CDR2 SNEGSKA (reference sequence). The V end lost 3 bases, the J end lost 3 bases, and 12 bases lay between the germline ends. The CDR3: CSASRHGGYEQYF. The CDR3 region has the DNA TGCAGTGCTAGCCGCCACGGTGGCTACGAGCAGTACTTC.

This clonotype has ten or more counts. Here the CDR3 DNA reads TGCGCCAGCAGCCAAGGGATGGGGGGCACCCCCACATGGAATGAGCAGTTCTTC. Amino acid sequence: CASSQGMGGTPTWNEQFF. V is TRBV4-1 and J is TRBJ2-1, with D perhaps matching TRBD1 or TRBD2 (6 bases each). The germline V gene has CDR1 MGHRA and CDR2 YSYEKL. CDR3 length: 18 residues. The germline V and J ends were trimmed by 1 base and 7 bases, with 23 bases remaining between them.

Many counts were recorded for this clonotype. The chain employs TRBV6-1 and TRBJ1-2; a weak D match, TRBD1 (6 bases). Germline V lookup: CDR1 MNHNS, CDR2 SASEGT. V dropped 6 bases and J dropped 3 bases, with 14 bases sitting between them. CDR3 length: 14 residues. CDR3 region: CASRVRGGDYGYTF. The CDR3 DNA reads TGTGCCAGCAGAGTCCGGGGGGGCGACTATGGCTACACCTTC.

This clonotype was recorded many times. The chain joins TRBV5-1 to TRBJ1-2, with a possible D match to TRBD1 (5 bases). The CDR3 length is 16 residues. CDR1 and CDR2 from the germline V gene are SGHRS and YFSETQ. With 0 bases removed from V and 1 base from J, the gap between germline ends came to 13 bases. DNA for the CDR3: TGCGCCAGCAGCTTGGTAAGACAGAGAGTTAACTATGGCTACACCTTC. Its translation: CASSLVRQRVNYGYTF.

A note on this clonotype: This may arise from a read error, as a much more abundant clone is one base away. The CDR3 does not close with the conserved phenylalanine or tryptophan, likely indicating a read error. V and J are TRBV27 and TRBJ1-6; 7 positions match TRBD1. Germline V lookup: CDR1 MNHEY, CDR2 SMNVEV (reference sequence). The CDR3 covers 14 residues. The junction had 3 bases not matched to a gene; V was cut back by 3 bases and J by 7 bases. CDR3 amino acids: CASSLGQQNSPLHL. CDR3 in DNA: TGTGCCAGCAGTTTGGGACAGCAGAATTCACCCCTCCACCTT.

This clonotype was counted at least ten times. The rearrangement joins TRBV11-2 to TRBJ1-5; no reliable D call. The CDR3 totals 16 residues. Germline CDR1 SGHAT, CDR2 FQNNGV. Trimming removed 1 base from V and 2 bases from J, with 12 bases in between. The CDR3 spells CASSLVALDGNQPQHF. The CDR3 coding sequence is TGTGCCAGCAGCTTAGTAGCGCTAGACGGCAATCAGCCCCAGCATTTT.

The V gene is TRBV6-2 or TRBV6-3, the J gene TRBJ1-5; 10 nucleotides agree with TRBD1. Germline assignment: CDR1 MNHEY and CDR2 SVGEGT. V lost 4 bases, J lost 4 bases, and 13 bases stayed unmatched. The CDR3 is made up of 18 amino acids. CDR3 coding DNA: TGTGCCAGCAGTTTTTTATACCGATCGGACAGGGGGAATCAGCCCCAGCATTTT. It is translated as CASSFLYRSDRGNQPQHF.

V and J are TRBV5-6 and TRBJ2-7; tentatively, D is TRBD1 (5 bases). Trimming took 2 bases from V and 7 from J, leaving 16 bases between them. Germline-derived CDR1 and CDR2 are SGHDT and YYEEEE. The CDR3 runs to 14 residues. The CDR3 nucleotides are TGTGCCAGCAGCTTAGGTGTAAGGGGTTGGGAGCAGTACTTC. Translation: CASSLGVRGWEQYF.

The CDR3 reads CAISASPTGEQYF. CDR3 DNA: TGTGCCATCAGTGCGAGCCCTACGGGGGAGCAGTACTTC. This chain connects TRBV10-3 to TRBJ2-7; tentative D call: TRBD2 (5 bases). This CDR3 has 13 amino acids. Per the germline V gene, CDR1 is ENHRY and CDR2 is SYGVKD. The V end lost 4 bases, the J end lost 7 bases, and 14 bases lay between the germline ends.